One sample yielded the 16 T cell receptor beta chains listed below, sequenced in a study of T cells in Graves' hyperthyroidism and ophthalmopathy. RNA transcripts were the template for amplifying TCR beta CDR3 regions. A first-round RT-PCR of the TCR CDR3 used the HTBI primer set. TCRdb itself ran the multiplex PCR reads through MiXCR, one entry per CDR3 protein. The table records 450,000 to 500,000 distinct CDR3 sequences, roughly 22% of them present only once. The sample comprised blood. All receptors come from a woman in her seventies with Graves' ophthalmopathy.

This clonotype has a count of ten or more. The CDR3 sequence is CASSLPSIQVTEAFF. CDR3 sequence (DNA): TGTGCCAGCAGTCTACCCTCCATACAGGTTACTGAAGCTTTCTTT. This chain uses TRBV12-3 or TRBV12-4 with TRBJ1-1; D is perhaps TRBD1 (5 bases). With 5 bases removed from V and 5 bases from J, the gap between germline ends came to 18 bases. The CDR3 covers 15 residues.

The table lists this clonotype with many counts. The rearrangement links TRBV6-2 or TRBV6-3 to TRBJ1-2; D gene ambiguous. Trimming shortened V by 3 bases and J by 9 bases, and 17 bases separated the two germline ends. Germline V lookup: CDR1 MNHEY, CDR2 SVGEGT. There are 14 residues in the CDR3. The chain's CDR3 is CASSYPPREASYTF. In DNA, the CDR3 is TGTGCCAGCAGTTATCCACCGAGGGAGGCGAGCTACACCTTC.

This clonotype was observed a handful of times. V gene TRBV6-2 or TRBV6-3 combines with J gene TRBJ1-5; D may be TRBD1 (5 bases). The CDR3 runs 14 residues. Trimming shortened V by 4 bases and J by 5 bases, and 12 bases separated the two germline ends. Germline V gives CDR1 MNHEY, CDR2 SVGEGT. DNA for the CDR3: TGTGCCAGCAGTTTCCGGGACGGATATCAGCCCCAGCATTTT. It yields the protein CASSFRDGYQPQHF.

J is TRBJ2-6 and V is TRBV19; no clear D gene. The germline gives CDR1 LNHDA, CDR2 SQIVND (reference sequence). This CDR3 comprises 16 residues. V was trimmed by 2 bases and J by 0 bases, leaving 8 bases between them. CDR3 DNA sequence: TGTGCCAGTAGTATAAGGTTCAACTCTGGGGCCAACGTCCTGACTTTC. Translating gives CASSIRFNSGANVLTF.

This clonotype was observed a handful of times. The CDR3 here is CASRSGSGVYNEQFF. CDR3 DNA: TGTGCCAGCAGGAGCGGGAGCGGGGTTTACAATGAGCAGTTCTTC. The chain uses TRBV2 and TRBJ2-1, with TRBD2 matching 8 bases. The junction had 8 bases not matched to a gene; V was cut back by 6 bases and J by 4 bases. This CDR3 has 15 amino acids. The germline V gene has CDR1 SNHLY and CDR2 FYNNEI.

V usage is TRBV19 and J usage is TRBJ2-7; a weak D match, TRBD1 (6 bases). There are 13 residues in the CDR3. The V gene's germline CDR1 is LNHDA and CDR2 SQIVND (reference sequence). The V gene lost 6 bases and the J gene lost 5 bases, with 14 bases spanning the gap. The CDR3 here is CASSQITGNEQYF. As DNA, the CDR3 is TGTGCCAGTAGCCAAATAACAGGGAACGAGCAGTACTTC.

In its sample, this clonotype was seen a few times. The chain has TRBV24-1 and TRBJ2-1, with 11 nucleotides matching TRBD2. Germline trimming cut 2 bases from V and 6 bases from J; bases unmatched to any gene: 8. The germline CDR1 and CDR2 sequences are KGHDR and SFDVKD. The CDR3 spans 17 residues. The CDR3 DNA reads TGTGCCACCAGTGATTCTTCACTAGCGGGAGTTATCAATGAGCAGTTCTTC. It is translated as CATSDSSLAGVINEQFF.

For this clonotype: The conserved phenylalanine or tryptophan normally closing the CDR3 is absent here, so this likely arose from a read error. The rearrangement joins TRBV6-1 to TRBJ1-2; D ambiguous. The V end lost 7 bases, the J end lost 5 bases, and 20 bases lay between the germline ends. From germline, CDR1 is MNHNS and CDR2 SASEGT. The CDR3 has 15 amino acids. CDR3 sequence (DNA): TGTGCCAGCACGGGGAGGATTGGAAGTGTTTATGGCTACACCCTC. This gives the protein CASTGRIGSVYGYTL.

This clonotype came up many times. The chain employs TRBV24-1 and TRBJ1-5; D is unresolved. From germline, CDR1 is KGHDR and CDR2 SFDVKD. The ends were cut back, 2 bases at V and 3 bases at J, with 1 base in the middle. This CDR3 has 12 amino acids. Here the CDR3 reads CATSDSNQPQHF. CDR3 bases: TGTGCCACCAGTGATTCCAATCAGCCCCAGCATTTT.

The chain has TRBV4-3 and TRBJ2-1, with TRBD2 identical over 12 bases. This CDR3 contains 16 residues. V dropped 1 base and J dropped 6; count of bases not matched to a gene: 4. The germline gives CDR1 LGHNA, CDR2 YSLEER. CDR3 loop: CASSQASGRAFNEQFF. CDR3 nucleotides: TGCGCCAGCAGCCAAGCTAGCGGGAGGGCCTTCAATGAGCAGTTCTTC.

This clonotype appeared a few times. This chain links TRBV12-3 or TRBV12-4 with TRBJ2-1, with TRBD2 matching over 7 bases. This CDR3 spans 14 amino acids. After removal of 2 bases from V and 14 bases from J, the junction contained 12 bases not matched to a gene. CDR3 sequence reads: CASSLFRRERREFF. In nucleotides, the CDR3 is TGTGCCAGCAGTTTATTTCGGCGGGAGAGACGGGAGTTCTTC.

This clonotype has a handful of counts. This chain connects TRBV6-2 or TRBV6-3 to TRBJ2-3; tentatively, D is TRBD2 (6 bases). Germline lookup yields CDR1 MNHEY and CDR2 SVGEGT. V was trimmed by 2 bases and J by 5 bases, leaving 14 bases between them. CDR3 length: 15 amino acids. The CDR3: CASSYTSGDLDTQYF. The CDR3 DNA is TGTGCCAGCAGTTACACCTCGGGAGATCTAGATACGCAGTATTTT.

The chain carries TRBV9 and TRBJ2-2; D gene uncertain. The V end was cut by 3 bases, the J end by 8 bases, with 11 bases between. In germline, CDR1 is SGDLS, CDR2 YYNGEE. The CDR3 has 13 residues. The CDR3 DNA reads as TGTGCCAGCAGCGCGCCCACTTCGGGGGAGCTGTTTTTT. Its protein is CASSAPTSGELFF.

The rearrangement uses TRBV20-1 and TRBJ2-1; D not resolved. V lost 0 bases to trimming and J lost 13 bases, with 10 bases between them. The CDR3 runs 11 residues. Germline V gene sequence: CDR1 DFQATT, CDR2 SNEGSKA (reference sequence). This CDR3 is CSARDSRTQFF. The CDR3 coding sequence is TGCAGTGCTAGAGACTCTCGAACTCAGTTCTTC.

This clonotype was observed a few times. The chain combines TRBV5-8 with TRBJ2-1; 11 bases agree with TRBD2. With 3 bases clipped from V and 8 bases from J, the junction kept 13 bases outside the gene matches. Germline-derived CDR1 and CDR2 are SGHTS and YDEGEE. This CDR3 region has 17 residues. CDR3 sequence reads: CASSSLLAGVHSDEQFF. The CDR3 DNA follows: TGTGCCAGCAGCTCCCTACTAGCGGGAGTACATAGCGATGAGCAGTTCTTC. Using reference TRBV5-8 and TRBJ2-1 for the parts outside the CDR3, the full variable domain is EAGVTQSPTHLIKTRGQQATLRCSPISGHTSVYWYQQALGLGLQFLLWYDEGEERNRGNFPPRFSGRQFPNYSSELNVNALELEDSALYLCASSSLLAGVHSDEQFFGPGTRLTVL.

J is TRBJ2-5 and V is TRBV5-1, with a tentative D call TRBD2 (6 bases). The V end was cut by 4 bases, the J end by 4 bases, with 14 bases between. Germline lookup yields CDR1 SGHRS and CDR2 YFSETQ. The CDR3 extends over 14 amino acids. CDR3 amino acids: CASSRTKAGETQYF. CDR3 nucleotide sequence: TGCGCCAGCAGCCGGACGAAAGCGGGAGAGACCCAGTACTTC.